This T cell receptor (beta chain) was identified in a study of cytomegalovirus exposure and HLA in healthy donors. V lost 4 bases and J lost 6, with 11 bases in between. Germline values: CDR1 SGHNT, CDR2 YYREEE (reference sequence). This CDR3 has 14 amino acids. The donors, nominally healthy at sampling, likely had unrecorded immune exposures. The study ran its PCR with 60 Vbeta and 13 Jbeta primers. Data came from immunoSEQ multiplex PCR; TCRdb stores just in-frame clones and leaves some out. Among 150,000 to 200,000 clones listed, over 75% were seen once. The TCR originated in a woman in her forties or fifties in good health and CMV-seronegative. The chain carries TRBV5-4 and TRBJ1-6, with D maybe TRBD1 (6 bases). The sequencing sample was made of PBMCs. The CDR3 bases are TGTGCCAGCAGCCCCCGGACAGTTAATTCACCCCTCCACTTT. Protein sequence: CASSPRTVNSPLHF.